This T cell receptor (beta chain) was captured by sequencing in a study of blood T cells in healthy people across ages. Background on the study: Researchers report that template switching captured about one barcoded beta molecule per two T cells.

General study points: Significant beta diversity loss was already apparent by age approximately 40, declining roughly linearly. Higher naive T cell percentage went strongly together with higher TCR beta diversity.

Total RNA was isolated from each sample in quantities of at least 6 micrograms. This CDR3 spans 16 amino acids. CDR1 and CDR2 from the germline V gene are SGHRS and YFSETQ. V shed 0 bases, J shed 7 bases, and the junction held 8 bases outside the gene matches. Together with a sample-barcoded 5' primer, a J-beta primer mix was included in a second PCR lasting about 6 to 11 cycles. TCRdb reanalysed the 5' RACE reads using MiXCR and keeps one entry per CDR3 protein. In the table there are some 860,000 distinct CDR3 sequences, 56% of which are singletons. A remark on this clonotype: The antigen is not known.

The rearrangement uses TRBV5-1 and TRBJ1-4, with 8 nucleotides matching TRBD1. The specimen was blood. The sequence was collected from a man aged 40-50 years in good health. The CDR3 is CASSLEPGQGGEKLFF. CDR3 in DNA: TGCGCCAGCAGCTTGGAACCTGGACAGGGAGGTGAAAAACTGTTTTTT. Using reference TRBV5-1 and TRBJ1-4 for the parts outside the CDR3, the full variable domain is KAGVTQTPRYLIKTRGQQVTLSCSPISGHRSVSWYQQTPGQGLQFLFEYFSETQRNKGNFPGRFSGRQFSNSRSEMNVSTLELGDSALYLCASSLEPGQGGEKLFFGSGTQLSVL.